This passage covers 8 T cell receptor beta chains from one sample sequenced in a study of T cell responses to AZD1222 COVID-19 vaccine. TCRdb keeps only in-frame clones here, not all; method: immunoSEQ multiplex PCR. This table holds 75,000 to 100,000 clones, 88% found once. This sample comprised peripheral blood, obtained on day 0 of AZD1222 vaccination. The receptors derive from an adult in good health.

V and J are TRBV27 and TRBJ2-7, with 11 bases lining up with TRBD2. Trimming cost V 8 bases and J 2 bases; bases outside gene matches: 11. Germline lookup yields CDR1 MNHEY and CDR2 SMNVEV (reference sequence). The CDR3 has 16 amino acids. CDR3 residues: CASFTLTSGRTYEQYF. CDR3 DNA: TGTGCCAGCTTCACCCTCACTAGCGGGAGAACCTACGAGCAGTACTTC.

This chain connects TRBV9 to TRBJ2-3; D is undetermined. Germline V CDR1 and CDR2: SGDLS, YYNGEE. Trimming stripped 3 bases from V and 0 bases from J, with 8 bases between. The CDR3 extends over 14 amino acids. CDR3 region: CASSDQDSTDTQYF. The CDR3 DNA follows: TGTGCCAGCAGCGACCAGGACAGCACAGATACGCAGTATTTT.

CDR3 in amino acids: CASSPGTRKTQYF. CDR3 DNA sequence: TGTGCCAGCAGCCCAGGGACTAGGAAGACCCAGTACTTC. V gene TRBV7-2 combines with J gene TRBJ2-5; 8 nucleotides agree with TRBD2. Germline V gives CDR1 SGHTA, CDR2 FQGNSA. V lost 5 bases to trimming and J lost 6 bases; unmatched junction nucleotides: 5. This CDR3 contains 13 residues.

The chain recombines TRBV9 with TRBJ2-5; 9 bases are shared with TRBD2. Losses at the gene ends were 4 bases for V and 5 bases for J; bases not matched to a gene: 9. CDR1 and CDR2 (germline): SGDLS, YYNGEE. CDR3 size: 15 residues. The CDR3 spells CASSSRGLAMETQYF. In DNA, the CDR3 is TGTGCCAGCAGCTCCCGAGGACTAGCGATGGAGACCCAGTACTTC.

The gene calls are TRBV5-5 and TRBJ2-3; either TRBD1 or TRBD2 may supply D (6 bases each). The CDR3 is 14 amino acids. Trimming took 2 bases from V and 6 from J, leaving 13 bases between them. CDR1 and CDR2 (germline): SGHKS, YYEKEE (reference sequence). The CDR3 spells CASSFGQGRDTQYF. The CDR3 DNA is TGTGCCAGCAGCTTTGGTCAGGGGAGGGATACGCAGTATTTT.

This chain's CDR3 is CASSPPSDETQYF. As DNA, the CDR3 is TGTGCCAGCTCACCACCCAGCGACGAGACCCAGTACTTC. This chain joins TRBV18 and TRBJ2-5; D remains unclear. The CDR3 spans 13 residues. V dropped 0 bases and J dropped 5 bases, with 7 bases sitting between them. In germline, CDR1 is KGHSH, CDR2 LQKENI.

V is TRBV10-3 and J is TRBJ2-3; 11 nucleotides align to TRBD2. CDR3 length equals 18 residues. Germline CDR1 ENHRY, CDR2 SYGVKD. After removal of 10 bases from V and 0 bases from J, the junction contained 15 bases not matched to a gene. CDR3: CATTGSSGRGTSTDTQYF. In DNA, the CDR3 is TGTGCCACCACTGGGAGTAGCGGGAGGGGAACTAGCACAGATACGCAGTATTTT.

Only a few counts were recorded for this clone. The chain couples TRBV5-1 to TRBJ2-7; 9 nucleotides line up with TRBD1. CDR3 length equals 17 residues. Trimming removed 1 base from V and 2 bases from J; junction bases left unmatched: 10. Germline V lookup: CDR1 SGHRS, CDR2 YFSETQ. The CDR3 is CASSLIFKQGATYEQYF. The DNA of the CDR3 is TGCGCCAGCAGCTTGATTTTTAAACAGGGGGCTACCTACGAGCAGTACTTC.